Below, one T cell receptor beta chain is given with its context. CDR3 length equals 13 residues. Germline assignment: CDR1 SNHLY and CDR2 FYNNEI. V lost 8 bases and J 1 base, leaving 11 bases between the germline ends. The record originates from a study of cytomegalovirus exposure and HLA in healthy donors. Overall study context: HLA-typed donors were the source of tens of millions of unique TCRs, which an early data release held.

The PCR was carried out with 60 Vbeta primers and 13 Jbeta primers. Data came from immunoSEQ multiplex PCR; TCRdb stores just in-frame clones and leaves some out. The profile covers tens of thousands of clones, with 65% to 80% appearing a single time and over 8.5% taken by the ten largest. The TCR sequence derives from a woman between 35 and 50 years old in good health and CMV-seropositive. The chain uses TRBV2 and TRBJ1-2; possibly TRBD1 for D (6 bases). Input material: PBMCs. CDR3 region: CASAGQINYGYTF. The CDR3 DNA is TGTGCCAGCGCCGGACAGATTAACTATGGCTACACCTTC.